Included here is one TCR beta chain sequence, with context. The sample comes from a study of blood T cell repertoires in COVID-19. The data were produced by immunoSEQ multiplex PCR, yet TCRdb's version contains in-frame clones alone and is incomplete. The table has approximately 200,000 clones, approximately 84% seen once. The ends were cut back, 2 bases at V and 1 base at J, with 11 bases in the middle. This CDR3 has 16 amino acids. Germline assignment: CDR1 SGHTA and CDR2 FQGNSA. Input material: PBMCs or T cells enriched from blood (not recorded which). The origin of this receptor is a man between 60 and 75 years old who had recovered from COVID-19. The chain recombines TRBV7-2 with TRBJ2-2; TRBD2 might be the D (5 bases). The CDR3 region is CASSLIVGRNTGELFF. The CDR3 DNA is TGTGCCAGCAGCTTAATCGTGGGGAGGAACACCGGGGAGCTGTTTTTT.